Following are 28 T cell receptor beta chains from one sample sequenced in a study of blood T cell repertoires in COVID-19. The method was immunoSEQ multiplex PCR; TCRdb's version includes in-frame clones alone and lacks a portion of them. The sample holds roughly 6,100 clones, roughly four fifths seen once. Sequenced input: peripheral blood. These TCRs come from a human donor with active COVID-19. The donor label of this sample is uncertain.

The chain carries TRBV5-4 and TRBJ2-2; D is possibly TRBD2 (6 bases). This CDR3 has 15 residues. Germline V lookup: CDR1 SGHNT, CDR2 YYREEE (reference sequence). The V end was cut by 4 bases, the J end by 4 bases, with 14 bases between. The CDR3 coding sequence is TGTGCCAGCAGCCCCAGGGCGGGATCCACCGGGGAGCTGTTTTTT. Its protein is CASSPRAGSTGELFF.

The CDR3 reads CASRGDYTHNEQFF. The CDR3 nucleotides read TGCGCCAGTCGAGGGGACTACACACACAATGAGCAGTTCTTC. The chain carries TRBV5-1 and TRBJ2-1, with 7 bases lining up with TRBD2. Per germline, CDR1 SGHRS and CDR2 YFSETQ. CDR3 size: 14 residues. The V gene end was trimmed by 8 bases and the J gene end by 5 bases; junction bases not matched to a gene: 10.

The chain employs TRBV2 and TRBJ1-1; 12 bases align to TRBD1. The CDR3 consists of 14 residues. Germline V gene sequence: CDR1 SNHLY, CDR2 FYNNEI. V shed 7 bases and J 4 bases; nucleotides not matched to a gene: 4. The chain's CDR3 is CASTGTGGITEAFF. CDR3 DNA sequence: TGTGCCAGCACCGGGACAGGGGGCATCACTGAAGCTTTCTTT.

The chain recombines TRBV6-1 with TRBJ2-1; D not certain. V gave up 4 bases and J gave up 0 bases, with 13 bases separating them. CDR3 size: 16 residues. Germline V CDR1 and CDR2: MNHNS, SASEGT. As DNA, the CDR3 is TGTGCCAGCAGTGCCACCGCGCCATACTCCTACAATGAGCAGTTCTTC. The encoded protein is CASSATAPYSYNEQFF.

The J gene is TRBJ2-1, the V gene TRBV6-4; the D gene is possibly TRBD1 (6 bases). With 5 bases removed from V and 6 bases from J, the gap between germline ends came to 11 bases. The CDR3 spans 13 residues. Looked up from germline, CDR1 is MRHNA and CDR2 is SNTAGT. CDR3 loop: CASSPQGLNEQFF. The DNA of the CDR3 is TGTGCCAGCAGTCCACAGGGTCTCAATGAGCAGTTCTTC.

This chain uses TRBV4-3 with TRBJ2-3; 9 bases map to TRBD2. Germline values: CDR1 LGHNA, CDR2 YSLEER. The CDR3 contains 17 residues. Trimming at V came to 0 bases and at J to 3 bases, leaving 7 bases not matched to a gene. CDR3 region: CASSQDRLAGRTDTQYF. CDR3 DNA sequence: TGCGCCAGCAGCCAAGATCGGCTAGCGGGACGGACAGATACGCAGTATTTT.

This clone was observed a few times. The rearrangement joins TRBV24-1 to TRBJ2-1; D remains unclear. The V gene lost 5 bases and the J gene lost 0 bases, with 19 bases spanning the gap. Germline lookup yields CDR1 KGHDR and CDR2 SFDVKD. The CDR3 runs to 18 residues. CDR3 DNA sequence: TGTGCCACCAGTGGAGGCCTATTGGATCAGAGCTCCTACAATGAGCAGTTCTTC. Amino acids: CATSGGLLDQSSYNEQFF.

The chain has TRBV6-5 and TRBJ1-5; D may be TRBD1 (6 bases). Germline CDR1 reads MNHEY; CDR2 reads SVGAGI. The CDR3 consists of 14 residues. V lost 5 bases and J lost 9, with 17 bases in between. As DNA, the CDR3 is TGTGCCAGCAGTCCAACAGGGTATGGGAGGCCCCAGCATTTT. Its translation is CASSPTGYGRPQHF.

The J gene is TRBJ1-5, the V gene TRBV6-6, with D possibly matching TRBD1 (6 bases). The CDR3 totals 14 residues. Germline loops: CDR1 MNHNY, CDR2 SVGAGI (reference sequence). V lost 6 bases and J lost 8, with 17 bases in between. The CDR3 DNA reads TGTGCCAGCAGGCCTGACAGGCCCCAGGAGCCCCAGCATTTT. As protein: CASRPDRPQEPQHF.

The chain recombines TRBV10-3 with TRBJ1-2; a possible D gene is TRBD1 (5 bases). The CDR3 sequence is 15 residues long. Trimming shortened V by 10 bases and J by 7 bases, and 25 bases separated the two germline ends. Germline values: CDR1 ENHRY, CDR2 SYGVKD. DNA of the CDR3: TGTGCCACCCTAGTTTCAGCCGACAGTGTTATTGGCTACACCTTC. This codes for CATLVSADSVIGYTF.

The genes are TRBV7-3 and TRBJ2-1, with D perhaps TRBD2 (6 bases). V was clipped by 4 bases and J by 3 bases, with 7 bases between them. The germline V gene encodes CDR1 SGHTA and CDR2 FQGTGA. There are 13 residues in the CDR3. This chain's CDR3 is CASSSGDYNEQFF. The CDR3 DNA follows: TGTGCCAGCAGCTCGGGGGACTACAATGAGCAGTTCTTC.

This chain uses TRBV30 with TRBJ2-7; maybe TRBD1 (6 bases). V was shortened by 0 bases and J by 5 bases, with 17 bases between the two germline ends. Germline CDR1 and CDR2: GTSNPN and SVGIG (reference sequence). The CDR3 has 15 amino acids. The CDR3 DNA sequence: TGTGCCTGGAGTGTACTTCTACCAGGGGACCACGAGCAGTACTTC. Protein product: CAWSVLLPGDHEQYF.

CDR3 in amino acids: CATSEQGRNTGELFF. The CDR3 DNA reads as TGTGCCACCAGTGAACAGGGGAGGAACACCGGGGAGCTGTTTTTT. The chain is built from TRBV24-1 and TRBJ2-2; the match to TRBD1 covers 7 bases. This CDR3 region has 15 residues. CDR1 is KGHDR and CDR2 is SFDVKD in the germline V gene. Trimming at V came to 4 bases and at J to 1 base, leaving 2 bases not matched to a gene.

V and J are TRBV29-1 and TRBJ1-5; the match to TRBD1 covers 8 bases. The CDR3 extends over 13 amino acids. Per germline, CDR1 SQVTM and CDR2 ANQGSEA. V dropped 4 bases and J dropped 5; count of bases not matched to a gene: 4. In DNA, the CDR3 is TGCAGCGTTGCCCAGGGGGCGGATCAGCCCCAGCATTTT. It yields the protein CSVAQGADQPQHF.

This clone was detected a few times. This chain links TRBV10-3 with TRBJ1-2, with D possibly TRBD1 on 6 matching bases. The V gene lost 3 bases and the J gene lost 8 bases, with 10 bases spanning the gap. The germline V gene has CDR1 ENHRY and CDR2 SYGVKD. This CDR3 is 12 amino acids long. CDR3 in amino acids: CAISDRGEGYTF. The CDR3 coding sequence is TGTGCCATCAGTGACAGGGGAGAGGGCTACACCTTC.

The DNA of the CDR3 is TGTGCCAGCAGCCAAGATCGAACAGGGGGCTTGCAGCCCCAGCATTTT. Protein product: CASSQDRTGGLQPQHF. The gene calls are TRBV4-2 and TRBJ1-5; 9 bases fit TRBD1. The CDR3 consists of 16 residues. The V and J ends lost 0 bases and 7 bases, in that order; junction bases with no gene match: 7. CDR1 and CDR2 from the germline V gene are LGHNA and YNFKEQ.

V and J are TRBV19 and TRBJ1-4, with D possibly TRBD1 on 6 matching bases. The CDR3 extends over 15 amino acids. Trimming removed 5 bases from V and 4 bases from J, with 14 bases in between. CDR1 and CDR2 from the germline V gene are LNHDA and SQIVND (reference sequence). DNA of the CDR3: TGTGCCAGTAGTCCGTACAGGGATTATAATGAAAAACTGTTTTTT. Its translation: CASSPYRDYNEKLFF.

This chain joins TRBV5-4 and TRBJ1-1, with 7 bases matching TRBD1. Trimming at V came to 3 bases and at J to 1 base, leaving 3 bases not matched to a gene. In germline, CDR1 is SGHNT, CDR2 YYREEE (reference sequence). The CDR3 is 14 amino acids. CDR3 in DNA: TGTGCCAGCAGCTCGACAGGGTCGAACACTGAAGCTTTCTTT. Protein product: CASSSTGSNTEAFF.

The J gene is TRBJ2-4, the V gene TRBV24-1; TRBD1 might be the D (6 bases). Germline CDR1 is KGHDR and CDR2 is SFDVKD. V dropped 4 bases and J dropped 5 bases, with 8 bases sitting between them. CDR3 length equals 13 residues. CDR3 sequence: CATSDRTENIQYF. The CDR3 DNA sequence: TGTGCCACCAGTGACCGGACAGAAAACATTCAGTACTTC.

This clone has a handful of counts. This chain uses TRBV9 with TRBJ1-2; 8 bases align to TRBD1. CDR1 and CDR2 from the germline V gene are SGDLS and YYNGEE. V lost 3 bases and J lost 1; bases outside the gene matches: 2. The CDR3 runs 14 residues. The CDR3 DNA follows: TGTGCCAGCAGCGACGGACAGGGTAACTATGGCTACACCTTC. Protein: CASSDGQGNYGYTF.

DNA for the CDR3: TGTGCCAGCAGCTCGGTACTAGCGGGGGCTAATGAGCAGTTCTTC. As protein: CASSSVLAGANEQFF. J is TRBJ2-1 and V is TRBV5-5; 11 nucleotides line up with TRBD2. The V gene end was trimmed by 3 bases and the J gene end by 7 bases; junction bases not matched to a gene: 6. Germline CDR1 is SGHKS and CDR2 is YYEKEE (reference sequence). The length of the CDR3 is 15 residues.

This clone was seen more than once but under ten times. This rearrangement joins TRBV25-1 to TRBJ1-4, with D possibly being TRBD1 (5 bases). The V gene's germline CDR1 is MGHDK and CDR2 SYGVNS. V dropped 4 bases and J dropped 5 bases, with 20 bases sitting between them. CDR3 length equals 17 residues. The CDR3 protein is CASSAAPGGGRNEKLFF. CDR3 sequence (DNA): TGTGCCAGCAGTGCAGCCCCCGGGGGGGGGAGGAATGAAAAACTGTTTTTT.

The chain joins TRBV7-8 to TRBJ2-1; TRBD2 agrees at 7 bases. The germline V gene encodes CDR1 SGHVS and CDR2 FQNEAQ. V shed 5 bases and J 4 bases; nucleotides not matched to a gene: 14. This CDR3 is 17 amino acids long. The CDR3 DNA reads TGTGCCAGCAGCCCGCGCCGGACTAGTGGTACTTACAATGAGCAGTTCTTC. Amino acid sequence: CASSPRRTSGTYNEQFF.

By frequency in the sample, this clone is large. This chain connects TRBV6-1 to TRBJ2-1, with TRBD1 matching over 8 bases. After removal of 2 bases from V and 5 bases from J, the junction contained 8 bases not matched to a gene. The CDR3 sequence is 16 residues long. Germline CDR1 is MNHNS and CDR2 is SASEGT. The CDR3 spells CASSEWTRGLNNEQFF. In DNA, the CDR3 is TGTGCCAGCAGTGAATGGACCAGGGGGCTAAACAATGAGCAGTTCTTC.

This sequence joins TRBV6-2 or TRBV6-3 and TRBJ1-1; 9 positions agree with TRBD1. Germline V lookup: CDR1 MNHEY, CDR2 SVGEGT. This CDR3 comprises 14 residues. J was trimmed by 5 bases and V by 6 bases; bases with no gene match: 7. CDR3 sequence reads: CASSSDRGGTEAFF. As DNA, the CDR3 is TGTGCCAGCAGCTCGGACAGGGGAGGGACTGAAGCTTTCTTT.

The chain is built from TRBV5-5 and TRBJ2-7, with D maybe TRBD1 (6 bases). This CDR3 has 14 residues. Germline CDR1 reads SGHKS; CDR2 reads YYEKEE (reference sequence). V lost 0 bases and J 9 bases, leaving 16 bases between the germline ends. The CDR3 DNA is TGTGCCAGCAGCTTGGCCGTAGGGGGTGGCGGGCAGTACGTC. This gives the protein CASSLAVGGGGQYV.

This clone was detected only once. V usage is TRBV20-1 and J usage is TRBJ2-7; TRBD1 matches 7 bases. The CDR3 sequence is 14 residues long. V lost 3 bases to trimming and J lost 0 bases; unmatched junction nucleotides: 5. Germline values: CDR1 DFQATT, CDR2 SNEGSKA (reference sequence). The CDR3 DNA sequence: TGCAGTGCTAGTCCACAGGGGAACTCCTACGAGCAGTACTTC. Protein sequence: CSASPQGNSYEQYF.

J is TRBJ2-3 and V is TRBV6-2 or TRBV6-3; a weak D match, TRBD2 (6 bases). Germline assignment: CDR1 MNHEY and CDR2 SVGEGT. This CDR3 region has 14 residues. V gave up 2 bases and J gave up 0 bases, with 6 bases separating them. The CDR3 sequence: CASSYRESTDTQYF. The CDR3 region has the DNA TGTGCCAGCAGTTACCGGGAGAGCACAGATACGCAGTATTTT.